A selection of T cell receptor beta chains follows, all from one sample in a study of T cell repertoires in cytomegalovirus infection. TCRdb processed the reads anew with MiXCR; each CDR3 protein has one entry. The data contain around 630,000 distinct CDR3 sequences, around 24% of them singletons. Sequencing was carried out using CD8+ T cells from PBMCs. Receptors were obtained from a human donor in good health (CMV status not recorded). Some clones in this sample may be carry-over from other donors' samples. Both conserved end residues are part of each CDR3. D genes are given only for firm matches. A row's size may be missing; if present it is once, few, many or a size class.

d_call j_call clone_size v_call cdr3_aa cdr3_nt
- TRBJ2-6 - TRBV29-1 CSVEEKIMPSGANVLTF TGCAGCGTTGAAGAAAAAATTATGCCATCTGGGGCCAACGTCCTGACTTTC
- TRBJ1-5 - TRBV6-2/TRBV6-3 CASSSGPPKGNQSQHF TGTGCCAGCAGTTCCGGGCCCCCCAAGGGCAATCAGTCCCAGCATTTT
TRBD1 TRBJ2-6 - TRBV28 CASSFVGQGYAGANVLTF TGTGCCAGCAGTTTTGTGGGACAGGGGTACGCAGGGGCCAACGTCCTGACTTTC
- TRBJ1-1 - TRBV4-1 CASSQDRGRQSEAFF TGCGCCAGCAGCCAAGATCGTGGAAGACAGTCAGAAGCTTTCTTT
- TRBJ1-1 - TRBV28 CASRLLGTEAFF TGTGCCAGCAGGCTGTTGGGCACTGAAGCTTTCTTT
- TRBJ1-2 - TRBV7-8 CASSYDMDYGYTF TGTGCCAGCAGCTACGACATGGACTATGGCTACACCTTC
- TRBJ1-4 - TRBV29-1 CSVLNEKLFF TGCAGCGTTTTAAATGAAAAACTGTTTTTT
- TRBJ2-5 few TRBV6-5 CASTERGKETQYF TGTGCCAGCACCGAAAGGGGGAAAGAGACCCAGTACTTC
TRBD1 TRBJ2-3 - TRBV14 CASSQGQGLTDTQYF TGTGCCAGCAGCCAGGGACAGGGGCTAACAGATACGCAGTATTTT
TRBD2 TRBJ2-1 many TRBV7-2 CASSLILAGGNEQFF TGTGCCAGCAGCTTAATCCTAGCGGGGGGGAATGAGCAGTTCTTC
- TRBJ1-2 many TRBV2 CASSQGIGYTF TGTGCCAGCAGTCAGGGTATTGGCTACACCTTC
- TRBJ2-2 once TRBV24-1 CATSLDKPSRGAGELFF TGTGCCACCAGTCTCGATAAACCCAGTCGCGGGGCCGGGGAGCTGTTTTTT
- TRBJ1-1 - TRBV29-1 CSVGRGHTEAFF TGCAGCGTGGGGCGGGGGCACACTGAAGCTTTCTTT
- TRBJ1-2 few TRBV5-6 CASSFGQTYGYTF TGTGCCAGCAGCTTTGGACAGACCTATGGCTACACCTTC
TRBD1 TRBJ1-2 many TRBV27 CASSYGTDYGYTF TGTGCCAGCAGTTACGGGACAGACTATGGCTACACCTTC
TRBD1 TRBJ2-1 - TRBV7-4 CASSFQGASYNEQFF TGTGCCAGCAGCTTTCAGGGGGCCTCCTACAATGAGCAGTTCTTC
- TRBJ2-4 - TRBV19 CASSPGARGTKNIQYF TGTGCCAGTAGTCCAGGGGCACGGGGAACCAAAAACATTCAGTACTTC
TRBD2 TRBJ2-1 many TRBV7-6 CASSQVILARSSYNEQFF TGTGCCAGCAGCCAGGTGATACTAGCGAGGAGCTCCTACAATGAGCAGTTCTTC
- TRBJ1-2 many TRBV6-2/TRBV6-3 CASSFVLRYGYTF TGTGCCAGCAGTTTCGTCCTTCGCTATGGCTACACCTTC
- TRBJ2-1 many TRBV6-6 CASSYSSYYNEQFF TGTGCCAGCAGTTACTCGAGCTATTACAATGAGCAGTTCTTC
- TRBJ2-2 - TRBV11-3 CTSSLPNTGELFF TGTACCAGCAGCTTACCAAACACCGGGGAGCTGTTTTTT
TRBD1 TRBJ2-2 - TRBV7-9 CASSRTGTGGTGELFF TGTGCCAGCAGTCGTACCGGGACAGGGGGGACCGGGGAGCTGTTTTTT
TRBD2 TRBJ2-1 - TRBV20-1 CSARDERTSGGFDNEQFF TGCAGTGCTAGAGATGAAAGGACTAGCGGGGGGTTTGACAATGAGCAGTTCTTC
TRBD2 TRBJ2-3 few TRBV20-1 CSASSSSGGAGTDTQYF TGCAGTGCTAGTTCGTCTAGCGGGGGGGCGGGAACAGATACGCAGTATTTT
TRBD1 TRBJ1-4 - TRBV12-5 CASGLPTGSEEKLFF TGTGCTAGTGGTTTACCGACAGGGTCTGAGGAAAAACTGTTTTTT
- TRBJ2-5 many TRBV7-8 CASSPPSRQETQYF TGTGCCAGCAGCCCCCCCAGCAGACAAGAGACCCAGTACTTC
TRBD1 TRBJ2-2 few TRBV5-4 CASSRTGAGELFF TGTGCCAGCAGCCGGACAGGGGCTGGGGAGCTGTTTTTT
- TRBJ2-3 many TRBV7-8 CASSLVVADTQYF TGTGCCAGCAGCTTAGTGGTCGCAGATACGCAGTATTTT
- TRBJ2-6 few TRBV7-6 CASSLEGRLSISGANVLTF TGTGCCAGCAGCTTAGAAGGCCGTCTTTCCATTTCTGGGGCCAACGTCCTGACTTTC
- TRBJ1-6 - TRBV20-1 CSARDLGESYNSPLHF TGCAGTGCTAGAGATTTGGGGGAGTCCTATAATTCACCCCTCCACTTT
TRBD1 TRBJ2-2 few TRBV27 CASGAPGRQGNTGELFF TGTGCCAGCGGCGCCCCAGGGAGACAGGGTAACACCGGGGAGCTGTTTTTT
- TRBJ1-2 - TRBV28 CASSLVTRGIEGYGYTF TGTGCCAGCAGCCTAGTCACCAGGGGAATAGAGGGCTATGGCTACACCTTC
TRBD1 TRBJ1-1 - TRBV7-4 CASSLAIQGGAEAFF TGTGCCAGCAGCTTAGCGATACAGGGGGGGGCTGAAGCTTTCTTT
- TRBJ1-1 many TRBV7-6 CASSQRTGISTEAFF TGTGCCAGCAGCCAACGCACAGGGATTTCCACTGAAGCTTTCTTT
TRBD2 TRBJ2-1 - TRBV20-1 CSSKPSRLANNEQFF TGCAGTTCAAAACCCTCCAGACTAGCAAACAATGAGCAGTTCTTC
- TRBJ1-1 - TRBV18 CASSPIIRQAFF TGTGCCAGCTCACCAATCATTCGTCAAGCTTTCTTT
- TRBJ2-7 few TRBV19 CASNTGDPTGEQYF TGTGCCAGTAATACCGGGGACCCGACGGGGGAGCAGTACTTC
- TRBJ2-6 - TRBV7-9 CASSKGPPGGANVLTF TGTGCCAGCAGCAAGGGCCCCCCGGGAGGGGCCAACGTCCTGACTTTC
- TRBJ2-4 - TRBV4-2 CASSQDGDIQYF TGTGCCAGCAGCCAAGATGGCGACATTCAGTACTTC
- TRBJ2-1 - TRBV12-3/TRBV12-4 CASSFAPGLYNEQFF TGTGCCAGCAGTTTTGCCCCCGGGTTATACAATGAGCAGTTCTTC
- TRBJ2-2 - TRBV25-1 CASSEFYTGELFF TGTGCCAGCAGTGAATTTTACACCGGGGAGCTGTTTTTT
- TRBJ2-2 - TRBV6-6 CANRITETGELFF TGTGCCAACAGAATTACAGAAACCGGGGAGCTGTTTTTT
- TRBJ1-5 - TRBV20-1 CSARDSAGYQPQHF TGCAGTGCTAGAGATTCGGCAGGCTATCAGCCCCAGCATTTT
TRBD1 TRBJ2-5 few TRBV14 CASSQNRQGPQETQYF TGTGCCAGCAGCCAAAACCGACAGGGGCCTCAAGAGACCCAGTACTTC
- TRBJ1-2 few TRBV2 CASRTGLYGYTF TGTGCCAGCAGAACAGGGCTCTATGGCTACACCTTC